The next 32 T cell receptor beta chains were all read from a single sample in a study of blood T cell repertoires in COVID-19. Produced via immunoSEQ multiplex PCR; TCRdb's table is partial and in-frame only. The table lists about 55,000 clones, 75% to 95% of them singletons. Sequencing was carried out using peripheral blood. The receptors here all came from a man of 80 years or more with acute or convalescent COVID-19.

J is TRBJ1-5 and V is TRBV28, with 10 bases lining up with TRBD1. Germline CDR1 MDHEN, CDR2 SYDVKM. The CDR3 sequence is 17 residues long. V lost 6 bases, J lost 5 bases, and 13 bases stayed unmatched. Here the CDR3 reads CASSYNRGDRGHQPQHF. The CDR3 region has the DNA TGTGCCAGCAGCTATAACCGGGGGGACAGGGGCCATCAGCCCCAGCATTTT.

This chain uses TRBV5-1 with TRBJ1-1; 7 nucleotides align to TRBD1. CDR1 SGHRS and CDR2 YFSETQ come from the germline V gene. This CDR3 is 15 amino acids long. V was pared by 3 bases and J by 2 bases, with 7 bases of the junction left unmatched. CDR3: CASSWKGQTNTEAFF. The CDR3 DNA follows: TGCGCCAGCAGCTGGAAGGGACAGACTAACACTGAAGCTTTCTTT.

V gene TRBV7-9 combines with J gene TRBJ1-4; possibly TRBD1 for D (5 bases). V was trimmed by 6 bases and J by 0 bases, leaving 11 bases between them. CDR1 and CDR2 from the germline V gene are SEHNR and FQNEAQ (reference sequence). The CDR3 spans 15 residues. The CDR3 DNA sequence: TGTGCCAGCAGGAGTGACAGCGCAACTAATGAAAAACTGTTTTTT. Residues: CASRSDSATNEKLFF.

This clone appeared once. V usage is TRBV7-6 and J usage is TRBJ1-6; D may be TRBD1 (6 bases). The ends were cut back, 1 base at V and 6 bases at J, with 10 bases in the middle. The CDR3 totals 15 residues. Germline values: CDR1 SGHVS, CDR2 FNYEAQ. In DNA, the CDR3 is TGTGCCAGCAGCTTAGACAGGGCGCCTAATTCACCCCTCCACTTT. Amino acids: CASSLDRAPNSPLHF. The entire variable domain, with the rest obtained from reference TRBV7-6 and TRBJ1-6, is as follows: GAGVSQSPRYKVTKRGQDVALRCDPISGHVSLYWYRQALGQGPEFLTYFNYEAQQDKSGLPNDRFSAERPEGSISTLTIQRTEQRDSAMYRCASSLDRAPNSPLHFGNGTRLTVT.

The chain joins TRBV30 to TRBJ1-6; no reliable D call. V lost 0 bases to trimming and J lost 7 bases, with 7 bases between them. Germline CDR1 reads GTSNPN; CDR2 reads SVGIG (reference sequence). CDR3 length equals 13 residues. DNA for the CDR3: TGTGCCTGGAGTGTAGCGGCGAATTCACCCCTCCACTTT. This codes for CAWSVAANSPLHF.

This sequence joins TRBV27 and TRBJ2-1, with a tentative D call TRBD1 (5 bases). Trimming shortened V by 5 bases and J by 2 bases, and 10 bases separated the two germline ends. The CDR3 runs to 14 residues. Germline V CDR1 and CDR2: MNHEY, SMNVEV (reference sequence). The CDR3 sequence: CASSPQGPYNEQFF. The CDR3 nucleotides are TGTGCCAGCAGTCCCCAGGGCCCCTACAATGAGCAGTTCTTC.

The chain couples TRBV6-5 to TRBJ1-2; 7 bases are a match to TRBD1. The CDR3 consists of 14 residues. CDR1 and CDR2 (germline): MNHEY, SVGAGI. With 2 bases clipped from V and 6 bases from J, the junction kept 6 bases outside the gene matches. CDR3 sequence reads: CASSYLQGLHGYTF. CDR3 nucleotide sequence: TGTGCCAGCAGTTACCTACAGGGGTTGCATGGCTACACCTTC.

The chain is built from TRBV2 and TRBJ1-2; the D is unclear. The CDR3 covers 13 residues. Germline CDR1 SNHLY, CDR2 FYNNEI. The V end was cut by 5 bases, the J end by 0 bases, with 7 bases between. Here the CDR3 reads CASSREANYGYTF. CDR3 nucleotide sequence: TGTGCCAGCAGTCGAGAGGCTAACTATGGCTACACCTTC.

The chain links TRBV4-2 to TRBJ2-1, with 7 bases identical to TRBD2. The CDR3 extends over 16 amino acids. Germline CDR1 is LGHNA and CDR2 is YNFKEQ. The junction had 9 bases not matched to a gene; V was cut back by 2 bases and J by 5 bases. CDR3 residues: CASSQNRDYLNNEQFF. DNA of the CDR3: TGTGCCAGCAGCCAAAACCGGGACTACCTGAACAATGAGCAGTTCTTC.

The chain is built from TRBV2 and TRBJ2-7; 8 nucleotides line up with TRBD1. There are 14 residues in the CDR3. V gave up 4 bases and J gave up 2 bases; unmatched junction bases: 4. Per the germline V gene, CDR1 is SNHLY and CDR2 is FYNNEI. CDR3 sequence reads: CASSGQGLTYEQYF. CDR3 sequence (DNA): TGTGCCAGCAGTGGACAGGGGCTAACCTACGAGCAGTACTTC.

V usage is TRBV6-6 and J usage is TRBJ1-6; TRBD1 agrees at 11 bases. V lost 2 bases, J lost 6 bases, and 0 bases stayed unmatched. The germline CDR1 and CDR2 sequences are MNHNY and SVGAGI (reference sequence). The CDR3 covers 15 residues. This chain's CDR3 is CASSYGTGGNSPLHF. CDR3 nucleotides: TGTGCCAGCAGTTACGGGACAGGGGGTAATTCACCCCTCCACTTT.

The genes are TRBV5-1 and TRBJ2-4, with 9 bases lining up with TRBD1. The CDR3 spans 16 residues. The germline gives CDR1 SGHRS, CDR2 YFSETQ. Trimming at V came to 4 bases and at J to 1 base, leaving 6 bases not matched to a gene. This chain's CDR3 is CASSPGQGNAKNIQYF. The CDR3 region has the DNA TGCGCCAGCAGCCCCGGACAGGGGAACGCCAAAAACATTCAGTACTTC.

The genes are TRBV6-1 and TRBJ1-1, with TRBD1 as a possible D gene (5 bases). The length of the CDR3 is 15 residues. Trimming removed 0 bases from V and 5 bases from J, with 13 bases in between. Germline V gene sequence: CDR1 MNHNS, CDR2 SASEGT. This chain's CDR3 is CASSEAAGGGTEAFF. In DNA form, the CDR3 reads TGTGCCAGCAGTGAAGCTGCGGGGGGGGGAACTGAAGCTTTCTTT.

The chain links TRBV5-1 to TRBJ1-1; D gene unclear. This CDR3 contains 16 residues. In germline, CDR1 is SGHRS, CDR2 YFSETQ. Trimming shortened V by 2 bases and J by 1 base, and 15 bases separated the two germline ends. The CDR3, as DNA: TGCGCCAGCAGCTTTTACACCCCTGGCGGGAACACTGAAGCTTTCTTT. Translated: CASSFYTPGGNTEAFF.

For the CDR3, the DNA is TGTGCCAGCAGCGGGGGGGCTATCGGCTACACCTTC. It is translated as CASSGGAIGYTF. V gene TRBV7-9 combines with J gene TRBJ1-2; D may be TRBD1 (6 bases). Germline V gives CDR1 SEHNR, CDR2 FQNEAQ (reference sequence). This CDR3 is 12 amino acids long. V shed 5 bases and J shed 8 bases, with 12 bases lying between them. Complete variable domain (other parts from reference TRBV7-9 and TRBJ1-2): DTGVSQNPRHKITKRGQNVTFRCDPISEHNRLYWYRQTLGQGPEFLTYFQNEAQLEKSRLLSDRFSAERPKGSFSTLEIQRTEQGDSAMYLCASSGGAIGYTFGSGTRLTVV.

The rearrangement joins TRBV11-3 to TRBJ2-3, with D possibly matching TRBD2 (7 bases). Trimming took 3 bases from V and 4 from J, leaving 20 bases between them. The germline CDR1 and CDR2 sequences are SGHNT and YENEEA. The CDR3 covers 17 residues. CDR3 residues: CASSLASGGAGADTQYF. The CDR3 coding sequence is TGTGCCAGCAGCTTGGCGTCGGGGGGCGCGGGAGCAGATACGCAGTATTTT.

J is TRBJ1-2 and V is TRBV18, with 8 bases matching TRBD1. Losses at the gene ends were 2 bases for V and 7 bases for J; bases not matched to a gene: 3. Per the germline V gene, CDR1 is KGHSH and CDR2 is LQKENI. This CDR3 region has 13 residues. As DNA, the CDR3 is TGTGCCAGCTCACCAGACAGGGGTGTTGGCTACACCTTC. Translation: CASSPDRGVGYTF.

V and J are TRBV28 and TRBJ1-2, with 12 nucleotides matching TRBD1. After removal of 5 bases from V and 8 bases from J, the junction contained 9 bases not matched to a gene. Germline V gene data show CDR1 as MDHEN and CDR2 as SYDVKM. The CDR3 spans 15 residues. The CDR3: CASSPGTGGLRGYTF. The DNA for the CDR3 is TGTGCCAGCAGTCCCGGGACAGGGGGCTTGAGAGGCTACACCTTC.

The gene calls are TRBV5-1 and TRBJ2-1, with TRBD2 identical over 13 bases. V was pared by 0 bases and J by 8 bases, with 8 bases of the junction left unmatched. The CDR3 consists of 17 residues. Germline CDR1 SGHRS, CDR2 YFSETQ. In DNA form, the CDR3 reads TGCGCCAGCAGCTTGGGTGGGACTAGCGGGGTTGAGGATGAGCAGTTCTTC. Residues: CASSLGGTSGVEDEQFF.

This chain links TRBV5-4 with TRBJ1-4; 7 nucleotides line up with TRBD1. CDR1 and CDR2 (germline): SGHNT, YYREEE (reference sequence). The CDR3 has 14 residues. V gave up 2 bases and J gave up 3 bases; unmatched junction bases: 1. The CDR3: CASSFTGANEKLFF. CDR3 nucleotide sequence: TGTGCCAGCAGCTTTACAGGGGCTAATGAAAAACTGTTTTTT.

The rearrangement uses TRBV28 and TRBJ1-2; 7 positions agree with TRBD1. Per the germline V gene, CDR1 is MDHEN and CDR2 is SYDVKM. This CDR3 contains 16 residues. The V gene end was trimmed by 8 bases and the J gene end by 5 bases; junction bases not matched to a gene: 17. CDR3 region: CASGTIPGGYAYGYTF. In DNA form, the CDR3 reads TGTGCCAGCGGAACCATTCCAGGGGGGTATGCATATGGCTACACCTTC.

The J gene is TRBJ1-2, the V gene TRBV3-1 (or the pseudogene TRBV3-2); no firm D call. Deletions cut 1 base from V and 5 bases from J, with 8 bases between. This CDR3 is built from 13 residues. CDR1 LGHDT and CDR2 YNNKEL come from the germline V gene (reference sequence). The CDR3 region has the DNA TGTGCCAGCAGCCAAGGAGTCTTTTATGGCTACACCTTC. Translation gives CASSQGVFYGYTF.

This chain uses TRBV14 with TRBJ2-3; D is possibly TRBD2 (5 bases). CDR1 and CDR2 from the germline V gene are SGHDN and FVKESK. The V and J ends lost 3 bases and 3 bases respectively, with 10 bases between them. The CDR3 has 14 amino acids. The CDR3 sequence is CASSQRRLTDTQYF. The CDR3, as DNA: TGTGCCAGCAGCCAGAGGAGGTTGACAGATACGCAGTATTTT.

The chain links TRBV6-5 to TRBJ2-1, with 8 nucleotides matching TRBD2. Germline-derived CDR1 and CDR2 are MNHEY and SVGAGI. V trimming: 6 bases; J trimming: 3 bases; junction bases outside the gene matches: 7. The CDR3 is made up of 15 amino acids. CDR3 residues: CASSHWRGVYNEQFF. As DNA, the CDR3 is TGTGCCAGCAGCCACTGGCGGGGGGTCTACAATGAGCAGTTCTTC.

The genes are TRBV3-1 (or the pseudogene TRBV3-2) and TRBJ1-1, with D possibly TRBD1 on 5 matching bases. Germline V gene data show CDR1 as LGHDT and CDR2 as YNNKEL (reference sequence). The CDR3 is 14 amino acids. The ends were cut back, 3 bases at V and 3 bases at J, with 11 bases in the middle. The CDR3 DNA follows: TGTGCCAGCAGCCAGGGCCCGGGGGACACTGAAGCTTTCTTT. Its translation: CASSQGPGDTEAFF.

V usage is TRBV14 and J usage is TRBJ1-3, with D possibly matching TRBD1 (5 bases). V dropped 1 base and J dropped 0 bases, with 10 bases sitting between them. The CDR3 has 16 amino acids. Germline assignment: CDR1 SGHDN and CDR2 FVKESK. The DNA for the CDR3 is TGTGCCAGCAGCCAAGTGGGGCTCTTCTCTGGAAACACCATATATTTT. Amino acids: CASSQVGLFSGNTIYF.

The chain joins TRBV7-2 to TRBJ1-5; D may be TRBD1 (5 bases). This CDR3 comprises 14 residues. Trimming removed 5 bases from V and 4 bases from J, with 12 bases in between. The germline gives CDR1 SGHTA, CDR2 FQGNSA. CDR3 in amino acids: CASSLTGNNQPQHF. The CDR3 nucleotides are TGTGCCAGCAGCCTCACAGGAAATAATCAGCCCCAGCATTTT. The full variable domain, in which reference TRBV7-2 and TRBJ1-5 provide the parts outside the CDR3, is GAGVSQSPSNKVTEKGKDVELRCDPISGHTALYWYRQSLGQGLEFLIYFQGNSAPDKSGLPSDRFSAERTGGSVSTLTIQRTQQEDSAVYLCASSLTGNNQPQHFGDGTRLSIL.

V gene TRBV6-1 combines with J gene TRBJ2-2, with 10 nucleotides matching TRBD1. The CDR3 sequence is 19 residues long. Unmatched junction bases numbered 13, after V lost 1 base and J lost 5 bases. Per germline, CDR1 MNHNS and CDR2 SASEGT. The CDR3 DNA sequence: TGTGCCAGCAGTGAAGGGGGCCCCGGGACAGGGGTAAGGACCGGGGAGCTGTTTTTT. Its translation: CASSEGGPGTGVRTGELFF.

The V call is TRBV19, the J call TRBJ1-6; D is unresolved. CDR3 length: 14 amino acids. CDR1 is LNHDA and CDR2 is SQIVND in the germline V gene (reference sequence). Between the trimmed V and J ends, which lost 3 bases and 7 bases, there was a span of 10 bases. CDR3 sequence: CASSIGGVNSPLHF. Here the CDR3 DNA reads TGTGCCAGTAGTATTGGAGGAGTCAATTCACCCCTCCACTTT.

This chain joins TRBV4-2 and TRBJ2-2; TRBD2 agrees at 7 bases. The CDR3 is 15 amino acids. Germline-derived CDR1 and CDR2 are LGHNA and YNFKEQ. The ends lost 2 bases at V and 6 bases at J; junction bases unmatched: 6. The CDR3 reads CASSQPGLHPGELFF. CDR3 bases: TGTGCCAGCAGCCAACCGGGACTACACCCCGGGGAGCTGTTTTTT.

The chain uses TRBV7-2 and TRBJ1-1, with D unresolved. The length of the CDR3 is 13 residues. The germline V gene has CDR1 SGHTA and CDR2 FQGNSA. With 3 bases removed from V and 0 bases from J, the gap between germline ends came to 5 bases. This chain's CDR3 is CASSLALNTEAFF. The CDR3 DNA sequence: TGTGCCAGCAGCTTGGCCTTGAACACTGAAGCTTTCTTT.

The chain recombines TRBV14 with TRBJ2-1; TRBD2 aligns across 8 bases. The V gene's germline CDR1 is SGHDN and CDR2 FVKESK. The CDR3 extends over 15 amino acids. Trimming cost V 1 base and J 9 bases; bases outside gene matches: 8. The CDR3 region has the DNA TGTGCCAGCAGCCAAGGCCCCGGGACTAGGAGTGAGCAGTTCTTC. Amino acids: CASSQGPGTRSEQFF.